This TCR beta chain was recorded in a study of blood T cells in healthy people across ages. Points from the study as a whole: Higher diversity, along with more naive CD4+ cells, distinguished long-lived donors from aged donors.

V was cut by 6 bases and J by 4 bases, with 19 bases left in between. This CDR3 is 16 amino acids long. Primers used in a second PCR of about 6 to 11 cycles were a sample-barcoded 5' primer and a J-beta primer mix. Unique molecular identifiers of 12 random nucleotides labeled each cDNA. TCRdb redid the calling of the 5' RACE reads with MiXCR, one entry per CDR3 protein. The sample consists of around 1,000,000 distinct CDR3 sequences, around two fifths of them appearing once. This clonotype was recorded a few times. Its target is not known. Per sample, extraction of total RNA gave at least 6 micrograms in every case.

This receptor was identified in a man aged 18 to 30 in good health. Sequencing was carried out using blood. The chain links TRBV12-3 or TRBV12-4 to TRBJ1-3; the D gene is possibly TRBD1 (6 bases). The chain's CDR3 is CASSPLWGRKGNTIYF. The DNA for the CDR3 is TGTGCCAGCAGCCCTTTATGGGGGCGGAAAGGAAACACCATATATTTT.